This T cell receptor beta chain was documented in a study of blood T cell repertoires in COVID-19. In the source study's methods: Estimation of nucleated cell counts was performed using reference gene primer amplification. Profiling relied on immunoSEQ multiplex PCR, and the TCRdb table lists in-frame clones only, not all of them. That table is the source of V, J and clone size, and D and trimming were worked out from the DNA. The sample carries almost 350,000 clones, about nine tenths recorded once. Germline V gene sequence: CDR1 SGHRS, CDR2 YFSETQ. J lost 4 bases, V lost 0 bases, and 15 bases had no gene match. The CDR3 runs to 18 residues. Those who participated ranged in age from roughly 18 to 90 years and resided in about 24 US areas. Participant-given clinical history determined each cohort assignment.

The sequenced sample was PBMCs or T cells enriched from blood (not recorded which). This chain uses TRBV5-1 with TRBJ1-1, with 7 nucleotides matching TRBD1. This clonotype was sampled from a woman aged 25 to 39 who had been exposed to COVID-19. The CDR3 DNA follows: TGCGCCAGCAGCTTGGTCGTGACAGGGAGAAGGGCGTTCACTGAAGCTTTCTTT. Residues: CASSLVVTGRRAFTEAFF.